The 10 T cell receptor beta chains below were found in one sample sequenced in a study of blood T cell repertoires in COVID-19 (dated by TCRdb to the early 2020s). The protocol used for the library was the immunoSEQ multiplex PCR assay. Here the immuneACCESS table is served through TCRdb, limited to in-frame sequences with V and J called. Missing clones are a known gap in these copies; in checked studies unresolved V genes cover under half, and the rest lacks a known reason. This sample has roughly 200,000 clones in its table, and over 75% of those were observed once. The ten largest clonotypes hold 2.8% of the sample. The material sequenced was peripheral blood. Every receptor here comes from a woman older than 75 with active or convalescent COVID-19.

The chain has TRBV4-3 and TRBJ1-5; no clear D gene. The V and J ends lost 4 bases and 6 bases respectively, with 16 bases between them. CDR3 length: 15 amino acids. Germline assignment: CDR1 LGHNA and CDR2 YSLEER. The CDR3 DNA sequence: TGCGCCAGCAGCCTTGGGTGGACTGTAAGTCAGCCCCAGCATTTT. It specifies CASSLGWTVSQPQHF.

The chain combines TRBV29-1 with TRBJ2-7; D is possibly TRBD1 or TRBD2 (6 bases each). Trimming removed 6 bases from V and 6 bases from J, with 12 bases in between. Germline V gives CDR1 SQVTM, CDR2 ANQGSEA. This CDR3 is built from 11 residues. This CDR3 is CSVEQGGEQYF. CDR3 bases: TGCAGCGTAGAACAGGGAGGCGAGCAGTACTTC.

The gene calls are TRBV4-2 and TRBJ2-1; TRBD1 matches 9 bases. Germline lookup yields CDR1 LGHNA and CDR2 YNFKEQ. The CDR3 spans 16 residues. V lost 1 base to trimming and J lost 2 bases; unmatched junction nucleotides: 3. The CDR3 region has the DNA TGTGCCAGCAGCCAAGCGGGACAGGGTCCCTACAATGAGCAGTTCTTC. This translates into CASSQAGQGPYNEQFF.

This clone came up a few times. The chain has TRBV18 and TRBJ2-7; 11 bases are shared with TRBD1. The germline V gene has CDR1 KGHSH and CDR2 LQKENI. J gave up 4 bases and V 3 bases, and 5 bases lay outside the gene matches. This CDR3 region has 15 residues. CDR3 DNA: TGTGCCAGCTCACCTCCGGGACAGGGGGGTTACGAGCAGTACTTC. Its translation is CASSPPGQGGYEQYF.

At least ten counts were recorded for this clone. V is TRBV28 and J is TRBJ1-5; 11 bases map to TRBD1. This CDR3 is built from 15 residues. J lost 3 bases, V lost 5 bases, and 3 bases had no gene match. Germline-derived CDR1 and CDR2 are MDHEN and SYDVKM. The CDR3 spells CASSPGQGDNQPQHF. CDR3 nucleotides: TGTGCCAGCAGTCCGGGACAGGGGGACAATCAGCCCCAGCATTTT.

This clone was counted once. The rearrangement links TRBV7-6 to TRBJ2-3, with 7 bases matching TRBD2. Germline CDR1 SGHVS, CDR2 FNYEAQ. This CDR3 contains 15 residues. The V segment lost 5 bases and the J segment 4 bases; nucleotides outside the gene matches: 9. The CDR3 loop is CASSRGLPFPDTQYF. The CDR3 DNA follows: TGTGCCAGCAGCCGGGGACTACCTTTCCCAGATACGCAGTATTTT.

The V call is TRBV7-8, the J call TRBJ2-7; TRBD2 is a possible D gene (6 bases). The CDR3 covers 14 residues. The germline gives CDR1 SGHVS, CDR2 FQNEAQ. V was pared by 3 bases and J by 3 bases, with 12 bases between. The CDR3 is CASSFGGSLYEQYF. The CDR3 DNA reads TGTGCCAGCAGCTTCGGGGGTTCTCTCTACGAGCAGTACTTC.

The gene calls are TRBV12-3 or TRBV12-4 and TRBJ2-7; TRBD1 matches 9 bases. The ends lost 10 bases at V and 0 bases at J; junction bases unmatched: 4. The CDR3 is 13 residues long. CDR3 amino acids: CATGQGNSYEQYF. The CDR3 DNA follows: TGTGCCACCGGACAGGGGAACTCCTACGAGCAGTACTTC.

V gene TRBV9 combines with J gene TRBJ2-3; D gene ambiguous. Germline-derived CDR1 and CDR2 are SGDLS and YYNGEE. This CDR3 is 13 amino acids long. The V gene lost 0 bases and the J gene lost 3 bases, with 5 bases spanning the gap. The CDR3 spells CASSVASTDTQYF. The CDR3 DNA reads as TGTGCCAGCAGCGTAGCTTCTACAGATACGCAGTATTTT.

The chain combines TRBV5-4 with TRBJ2-5, with 7 bases that match TRBD1. The length of the CDR3 is 13 residues. V shed 6 bases and J 3 bases; nucleotides not matched to a gene: 5. The germline V gene encodes CDR1 SGHNT and CDR2 YYREEE (reference sequence). In DNA, the CDR3 is TGTGCCAGCACCGAGGGGGCCGAAGAGACCCAGTACTTC. Translated, it gives CASTEGAEETQYF.